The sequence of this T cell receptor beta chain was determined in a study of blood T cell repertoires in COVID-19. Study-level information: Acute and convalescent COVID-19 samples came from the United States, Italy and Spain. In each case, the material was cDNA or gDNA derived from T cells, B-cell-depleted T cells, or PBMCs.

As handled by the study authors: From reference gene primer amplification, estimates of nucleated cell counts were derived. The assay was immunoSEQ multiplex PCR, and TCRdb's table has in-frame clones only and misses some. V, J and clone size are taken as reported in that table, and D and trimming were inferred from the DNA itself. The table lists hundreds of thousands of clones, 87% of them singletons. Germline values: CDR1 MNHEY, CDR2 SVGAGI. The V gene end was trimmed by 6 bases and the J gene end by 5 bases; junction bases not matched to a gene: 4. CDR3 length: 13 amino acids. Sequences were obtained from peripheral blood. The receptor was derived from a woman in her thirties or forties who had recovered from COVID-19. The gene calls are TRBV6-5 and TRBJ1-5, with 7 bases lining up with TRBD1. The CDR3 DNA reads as TGTGCCAGCAGCCGACAGGGCTATCAGCCCCAGCATTTT. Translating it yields CASSRQGYQPQHF.